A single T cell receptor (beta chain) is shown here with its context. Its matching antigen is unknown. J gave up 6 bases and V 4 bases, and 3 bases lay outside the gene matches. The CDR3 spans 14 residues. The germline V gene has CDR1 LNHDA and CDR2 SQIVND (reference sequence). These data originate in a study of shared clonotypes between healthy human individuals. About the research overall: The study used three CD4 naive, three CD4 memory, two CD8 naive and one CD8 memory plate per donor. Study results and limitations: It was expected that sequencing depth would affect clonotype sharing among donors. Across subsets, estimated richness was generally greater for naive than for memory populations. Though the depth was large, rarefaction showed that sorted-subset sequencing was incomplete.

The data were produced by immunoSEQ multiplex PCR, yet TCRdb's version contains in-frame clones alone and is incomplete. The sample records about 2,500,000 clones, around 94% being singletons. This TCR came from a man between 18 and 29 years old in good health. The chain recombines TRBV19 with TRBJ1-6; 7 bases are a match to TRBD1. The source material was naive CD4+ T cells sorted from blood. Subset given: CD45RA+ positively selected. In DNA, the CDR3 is TGTGCCAGTAGTACACGACAGGGTAATTCACCCCTCCACTTT. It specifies CASSTRQGNSPLHF.